The 30 T cell receptor beta chains reported below all come from one sample, sequenced in a study of cytomegalovirus exposure and HLA in healthy donors. The PCR employed 60 Vbeta primers together with 13 Jbeta primers. Here immunoSEQ multiplex PCR was the method, and the copy in TCRdb shows in-frame clones only, minus some. The table includes about 130,000 clones, roughly three quarters detected once. Sequencing was carried out using PBMCs. The receptors come from a woman between 40 and 50 years old in good health and CMV-seronegative.

This chain connects TRBV6-5 to TRBJ1-1; D perhaps matches TRBD1 (6 bases). The germline V gene encodes CDR1 MNHEY and CDR2 SVGAGI. The CDR3 loop spans 16 amino acids. V shed 2 bases and J shed 5 bases, with 18 bases lying between them. CDR3 bases: TGTGCCAGCAGTTACACGCTAGGGGGATTAAGGACTGAAGCTTTCTTT. Its translation: CASSYTLGGLRTEAFF.

This clone was seen only a few times. V is TRBV30 and J is TRBJ1-1; a possible D gene is TRBD1 (5 bases). Between the trimmed V and J ends, which lost 5 bases and 4 bases, there was a span of 14 bases. CDR1 and CDR2 from the germline V gene are GTSNPN and SVGIG (reference sequence). The CDR3 spans 13 residues. CDR3 nucleotide sequence: TGTGCCTGGGGAGGCGGGGGTGGCACTGAAGCTTTCTTT. Protein: CAWGGGGGTEAFF.

The chain links TRBV5-1 to TRBJ1-1; D unresolved. V was pared by 0 bases and J by 1 base, with 10 bases between. Germline V gene data show CDR1 as SGHRS and CDR2 as YFSETQ. CDR3 length equals 15 residues. CDR3 DNA sequence: TGCGCCAGCAGCTTGGATCCGCAGCGGAACACTGAAGCTTTCTTT. It translates to CASSLDPQRNTEAFF.

As regards this clone: The sample has other DNA sequences that encode this CDR3 too. The rearrangement joins TRBV28 to TRBJ1-5; unclear D gene. The ends were cut back, 3 bases at V and 6 bases at J, with 6 bases in the middle. From germline, CDR1 is MDHEN and CDR2 SYDVKM. This CDR3 is 12 amino acids long. CDR3 DNA: TGTGCCAGCAGTTTTTCGGGTCAGCCCCAGCATTTT. It specifies CASSFSGQPQHF.

The genes are TRBV30 and TRBJ1-5; 11 bases fit TRBD1. Germline CDR1 and CDR2: GTSNPN and SVGIG (reference sequence). This CDR3 comprises 14 residues. V trimming: 7 bases; J trimming: 4 bases; junction bases outside the gene matches: 6. The CDR3, as DNA: TGTGCCTCTACCGGGACAGGGGGGAATCAGCCCCAGCATTTT. Residues: CASTGTGGNQPQHF.

The rearrangement joins TRBV30 to TRBJ2-7; D is unclear. Germline values: CDR1 GTSNPN, CDR2 SVGIG (reference sequence). CDR3 length: 12 amino acids. V was trimmed by 2 bases and J by 5 bases, leaving 10 bases between them. This CDR3 reads CAWSQVSHEQYF. In nucleotides, the CDR3 is TGTGCCTGGAGTCAGGTATCCCACGAGCAGTACTTC.

In its sample, this clone was seen once. The rearrangement uses TRBV28 and TRBJ2-1; 7 positions agree with TRBD1. The CDR3 consists of 14 residues. V was clipped by 5 bases and J by 2 bases; unmatched bases: 3. The germline V gene has CDR1 MDHEN and CDR2 SYDVKM. The CDR3 reads CASSSGQAYNEQFF. The CDR3 DNA reads as TGTGCCAGCAGTAGCGGACAGGCCTACAATGAGCAGTTCTTC.

This chain joins TRBV5-5 and TRBJ1-2, with D unclear. V dropped 2 bases and J dropped 4 bases, with 3 bases sitting between them. Germline CDR1 reads SGHKS; CDR2 reads YYEKEE (reference sequence). The CDR3 length is 11 residues. The CDR3 region is CASSFLYGYTF. CDR3 coding DNA: TGTGCCAGCAGCTTCCTCTATGGCTACACCTTC.

This chain uses TRBV29-1 with TRBJ1-3; D perhaps matches TRBD1 (6 bases). Looked up from germline, CDR1 is SQVTM and CDR2 is ANQGSEA. V was trimmed by 5 bases and J by 4 bases, leaving 12 bases between them. The CDR3 covers 13 residues. The CDR3 protein is CSVRGGGGNTIYF. CDR3 DNA sequence: TGCAGCGTTAGGGGGGGAGGAGGAAACACCATATATTTT.

The chain carries TRBV25-1 and TRBJ2-7; 8 bases fit TRBD2. The germline V gene has CDR1 MGHDK and CDR2 SYGVNS. The trim removed 6 bases at V and 4 bases at J, leaving 14 bases unmatched. The CDR3 contains 16 residues. The CDR3 region has the DNA TGTGCCAGCAGCCCCCCCCCGGGACTAGTGGTGTACGAGCAGTACTTC. Amino acid sequence: CASSPPPGLVVYEQYF.

V gene TRBV5-6 combines with J gene TRBJ2-1; D possibly corresponds to TRBD1 (8 bases). V lost 3 bases, J lost 7 bases, and 20 bases lay in between. Germline CDR1 reads SGHDT; CDR2 reads YYEEEE. The CDR3 length is 16 residues. DNA for the CDR3: TGTGCCAGCAGCTGGGAGGGAACAGGGGGGCGAAATGAGCAGTTCTTC. This translates into CASSWEGTGGRNEQFF.

The chain is built from TRBV2 and TRBJ1-5; maybe TRBD1 (5 bases). This CDR3 has 14 amino acids. Between the trimmed V and J ends, which lost 6 bases and 1 base, there was a span of 10 bases. CDR1 SNHLY and CDR2 FYNNEI come from the germline V gene. Here the CDR3 reads CASRGAISNQPQHF. The CDR3 DNA follows: TGTGCCAGCAGAGGGGCCATCAGCAATCAGCCCCAGCATTTT.

The chain couples TRBV13 to TRBJ2-7; 9 bases align to TRBD1. The CDR3 sequence is 13 residues long. V lost 5 bases to trimming and J lost 5 bases; unmatched junction nucleotides: 4. Germline CDR1 reads PRHDT; CDR2 reads FYEKMQ (reference sequence). The CDR3 sequence is CASSPGTGNEQYF. CDR3 in DNA: TGTGCCAGCAGCCCCGGGACAGGGAACGAGCAGTACTTC. The full variable domain, rest sourced from reference TRBV13 and TRBJ2-7, is AAGVIQSPRHLIKEKRETATLKCYPIPRHDTVYWYQQGPGQDPQFLISFYEKMQSDKGSIPDRFSAQQFSDYHSELNMSSLELGDSALYFCASSPGTGNEQYFGPGTRLTVT.

V gene TRBV14 combines with J gene TRBJ2-1; 12 bases match TRBD2. The V gene end was trimmed by 1 base and the J gene end by 7 bases; junction bases not matched to a gene: 11. Germline values: CDR1 SGHDN, CDR2 FVKESK. The CDR3 has 18 amino acids. The CDR3 is CASSQVLAGGPVRNEQFF. CDR3 bases: TGTGCCAGCAGCCAAGTCCTAGCGGGAGGGCCAGTTAGGAATGAGCAGTTCTTC.

This clone was observed a handful of times. In nucleotides, the CDR3 is TGTGCCAGCAGTGCCAGGGGTACCAATGAGCAGTTCTTC. This encodes CASSARGTNEQFF. The V gene is TRBV6-1, the J gene TRBJ2-1, with D possibly matching TRBD1 (6 bases). The V gene lost 4 bases and the J gene lost 6 bases, with 10 bases spanning the gap. Per germline, CDR1 MNHNS and CDR2 SASEGT. This CDR3 contains 13 residues.

CDR3 nucleotide sequence: TGTGCCAGCAGCTTAGGCGACAGCCCAGATACGCAGTATTTT. It encodes CASSLGDSPDTQYF. The rearrangement joins TRBV13 to TRBJ2-3; D might be TRBD1 (5 bases). With 0 bases removed from V and 4 bases from J, the gap between germline ends came to 8 bases. The CDR3 totals 14 residues. Germline V CDR1 and CDR2: PRHDT, FYEKMQ (reference sequence).

V is TRBV6-5 and J is TRBJ2-5; 11 nucleotides agree with TRBD2. Germline assignment: CDR1 MNHEY and CDR2 SVGAGI. The CDR3 contains 15 residues. V trimming: 0 bases; J trimming: 5 bases; junction bases outside the gene matches: 2. CDR3 bases: TGTGCCAGCAGTTACTCACGACTAGCGGGGGAGACCCAGTACTTC. Encoded protein: CASSYSRLAGETQYF.

The rearrangement joins TRBV6-6 to TRBJ1-1, with TRBD1 matching 10 bases. The V gene end was trimmed by 6 bases and the J gene end by 5 bases; junction bases not matched to a gene: 3. This CDR3 contains 13 residues. Germline V lookup: CDR1 MNHNY, CDR2 SVGAGI (reference sequence). CDR3 in amino acids: CASRRDRGTEAFF. The CDR3 region has the DNA TGTGCCAGCAGGAGGGACAGGGGAACTGAAGCTTTCTTT.

V usage is TRBV7-2 and J usage is TRBJ1-2; the match to TRBD1 covers 10 bases. Germline lookup yields CDR1 SGHTA and CDR2 FQGNSA. V dropped 5 bases and J dropped 2; count of bases not matched to a gene: 5. The CDR3 runs 15 residues. CDR3 in amino acids: CASSPWTGGNYGYTF. In DNA, the CDR3 is TGTGCCAGCAGCCCATGGACAGGGGGGAACTATGGCTACACCTTC.

This chain uses TRBV27 with TRBJ2-3; 9 nucleotides agree with TRBD1. Germline values: CDR1 MNHEY, CDR2 SMNVEV (reference sequence). The CDR3 consists of 14 residues. V dropped 4 bases and J dropped 7; count of bases not matched to a gene: 6. CDR3 protein: CASSSDRGANTQYF. The CDR3 DNA sequence: TGTGCCAGCAGTTCGGACAGGGGTGCAAATACGCAGTATTTT.

V and J are TRBV19 and TRBJ2-1, with D perhaps TRBD1 (5 bases). The CDR3 consists of 13 residues. Germline V gene sequence: CDR1 LNHDA, CDR2 SQIVND (reference sequence). The ends were cut back, 7 bases at V and 7 bases at J, with 14 bases in the middle. The DNA of the CDR3 is TGTGCCAGTAAGTTGGACATTTGGAATGAGCAGTTCTTC. Translation gives CASKLDIWNEQFF.

CDR3 in amino acids: CASSILGQGIGAFF. As DNA, the CDR3 is TGTGCCAGTAGTATATTAGGACAGGGGATTGGCGCTTTCTTT. The rearrangement links TRBV19 to TRBJ1-1; 9 positions match TRBD1. In germline, CDR1 is LNHDA, CDR2 SQIVND (reference sequence). The CDR3 runs to 14 residues. Trimming took 2 bases from V and 11 from J; bases not matched to a gene: 9.

V and J are TRBV30 and TRBJ1-6; 7 bases are a match to TRBD1. Germline loops: CDR1 GTSNPN, CDR2 SVGIG (reference sequence). The CDR3 sequence is 14 residues long. V dropped 3 bases and J dropped 7; count of bases not matched to a gene: 6. The CDR3 protein is CAWRNPGQNSPLHF. The CDR3 region has the DNA TGTGCCTGGAGGAACCCGGGACAGAATTCACCCCTCCACTTT. Full variable domain (missing parts from reference TRBV30 and TRBJ1-6): SQTIHQWPATLVQPVGSPLSLECTVEGTSNPNLYWYRQAAGRGLQLLFYSVGIGQISSEVPQNLSASRPQDRQFILSSKKLLLSDSGFYLCAWRNPGQNSPLHFGNGTRLTVT.

The chain joins TRBV7-9 to TRBJ2-7, with D perhaps matching TRBD2 (7 bases). The CDR3 is 16 amino acids. Trimming removed 1 base from V and 0 bases from J, with 13 bases in between. Germline V gene sequence: CDR1 SEHNR, CDR2 FQNEAQ (reference sequence). CDR3 nucleotides: TGTGCCAGCAGCTTAGGGGAGGGGGGAAGCTCCTACGAGCAGTACTTC. It is translated as CASSLGEGGSSYEQYF.

The rearrangement links TRBV6-1 to TRBJ1-5; maybe TRBD1 (6 bases). Trimming removed 2 bases from V and 2 bases from J, with 16 bases in between. This CDR3 has 17 residues. Germline V gene lookup returns CDR1 MNHNS and CDR2 SASEGT. The CDR3 nucleotides are TGTGCCAGCAGTGAAATAGGGGGGGGGAGTCGCAATCAGCCCCAGCATTTT. This translates into CASSEIGGGSRNQPQHF.

This clone was seen more than once but under ten times. The genes are TRBV7-9 and TRBJ2-2; D is undetermined. V shed 10 bases and J shed 0 bases, with 6 bases lying between them. Germline V gene lookup returns CDR1 SEHNR and CDR2 FQNEAQ (reference sequence). The CDR3 has 12 amino acids. The CDR3 spells CAKAANTGELFF. The CDR3 nucleotides are TGTGCCAAGGCGGCGAACACCGGGGAGCTGTTTTTT.

CDR3 sequence reads: CASSPQTGTNEKLFF. In DNA form, the CDR3 reads TGTGCCAGCTCACCCCAGACAGGGACTAATGAAAAACTGTTTTTT. J is TRBJ1-4 and V is TRBV18, with 7 nucleotides matching TRBD1. The CDR3 sequence is 15 residues long. Germline CDR1 and CDR2: KGHSH and LQKENI. Trimming cost V 3 bases and J 2 bases; bases outside gene matches: 3.

The chain uses TRBV2 and TRBJ2-7, with TRBD2 matching over 7 bases. The ends lost 6 bases at V and 4 bases at J; junction bases unmatched: 18. CDR1 and CDR2 (germline): SNHLY, FYNNEI. This CDR3 contains 17 residues. The CDR3 DNA reads as TGTGCCAGCAGAGACGACTATCGTCTAGCGGTTGAATACGAGCAGTACTTC. Translation: CASRDDYRLAVEYEQYF.

This clone came up a few times. The rearrangement joins TRBV5-1 to TRBJ1-6; TRBD1 is a possible D gene (5 bases). In germline, CDR1 is SGHRS, CDR2 YFSETQ. The CDR3 length is 13 residues. V was cut by 9 bases and J by 7 bases, with 14 bases left in between. CDR3 residues: CAIPGQQNSPLHF. CDR3 DNA: TGCGCCATCCCAGGACAACAGAATTCACCCCTCCACTTT.

The chain links TRBV10-3 to TRBJ1-2; 8 bases are shared with TRBD1. The CDR3 has 12 residues. Trimming removed 7 bases from V and 6 bases from J; junction bases left unmatched: 4. CDR1 and CDR2 from the germline V gene are ENHRY and SYGVKD. This chain's CDR3 is CAIMKTGDGYTF. The CDR3 DNA sequence: TGTGCCATCATGAAGACAGGGGATGGCTACACCTTC.